The 6 T cell receptor beta chains presented below share a single source sample, sequenced in a study of CD8 T cells in Susac syndrome. When the RNA was reverse transcribed, random hexamers were used with an input of about 0.5 to 1 ug. TCRdb re-called the immunoSEQ multiplex PCR reads through MiXCR, storing one row per CDR3 protein. The sample contains about 120,000 distinct CDR3 sequences, approximately 90% of which appear only once. The sequencing sample was made of CD8+ T cells from PBMCs. The receptor source for this set is a human donor in good health.

The V call is TRBV29-1, the J call TRBJ2-7, with 10 positions matching TRBD1. Germline V gives CDR1 SQVTM, CDR2 ANQGSEA. The CDR3 consists of 17 residues. The V segment lost 1 base and the J segment 4 bases; nucleotides outside the gene matches: 13. DNA of the CDR3: TGCAGCGTTGAAGGAGTGGGCGGGGACAGGGGACGGTACGAGCAGTACTTC. It translates to CSVEGVGGDRGRYEQYF.

This clonotype was recorded a few times. J is TRBJ2-1 and V is TRBV5-6, with D perhaps being TRBD1 or TRBD2 (5 bases each). CDR1 SGHDT and CDR2 YYEEEE come from the germline V gene. Trimming removed 0 bases from V and 5 bases from J, with 6 bases in between. CDR3 length: 13 residues. DNA for the CDR3: TGTGCCAGCAGCTTGGTGGGACACAATGAGCAGTTCTTC. This codes for CASSLVGHNEQFF. Full variable domain (remainder filled in from reference TRBV5-6 and TRBJ2-1): DAGVTQSPTHLIKTRGQQVTLRCSPKSGHDTVSWYQQALGQGPQFIFQYYEEEERQRGNFPDRFSGHQFPNYSSELNVNALLLGDSALYLCASSLVGHNEQFFGPGTRLTVL.

The sample holds a few counts of this clonotype. The chain recombines TRBV20-1 with TRBJ2-7; D is perhaps TRBD2 (6 bases). This CDR3 is built from 16 residues. V was clipped by 3 bases and J by 6 bases, with 24 bases between them. Per germline, CDR1 DFQATT and CDR2 SNEGSKA (reference sequence). The chain's CDR3 is CSASSFVGRRAIEQYF. As DNA, the CDR3 is TGCAGTGCTAGTAGTTTCGTTGGACGGAGGGCCATCGAGCAGTACTTC.

J is TRBJ1-6 and V is TRBV30; D remains unclear. The germline gives CDR1 GTSNPN, CDR2 SVGIG (reference sequence). The CDR3 sequence is 14 residues long. The V end lost 3 bases, the J end lost 4 bases, and 10 bases lay between the germline ends. The CDR3 DNA reads as TGTGCCTGGAGACCGGGCGGTTATAATTCACCCCTCCACTTT. Translation gives CAWRPGGYNSPLHF. Using reference TRBV30 and TRBJ1-6 for the parts outside the CDR3, the full variable domain is SQTIHQWPATLVQPVGSPLSLECTVEGTSNPNLYWYRQAAGRGLQLLFYSVGIGQISSEVPQNLSASRPQDRQFILSSKKLLLSDSGFYLCAWRPGGYNSPLHFGNGTRLTVT.

This clonotype has just one count. The chain carries TRBV7-9 and TRBJ1-5; no reliable D call. The ends were cut back, 0 bases at V and 9 bases at J, with 6 bases in the middle. CDR1 is SEHNR, CDR2 FQNEAQ, per germline (reference sequence). The CDR3 sequence is 12 residues long. The DNA of the CDR3 is TGTGCCAGCAGCTTAGCGTCCCGGCCCCAGCATTTT. It specifies CASSLASRPQHF.

The chain carries TRBV20-1 and TRBJ2-3; perhaps TRBD1 as D (5 bases). The germline gives CDR1 DFQATT, CDR2 SNEGSKA (reference sequence). The CDR3 is made up of 18 amino acids. The ends were cut back, 0 bases at V and 2 bases at J, with 21 bases in the middle. CDR3 sequence: CSARDLLRGGDNTDTQYF. Here the CDR3 DNA reads TGCAGTGCTAGAGATCTGTTAAGGGGCGGAGATAACACAGATACGCAGTATTTT.